A single T cell receptor beta chain is shown here with its context. Described time point: peripheral blood 6 weeks after treatment start. This entry is derived from a study of PD-L1 blockade in urothelial cancer. Clones were read by immunoSEQ multiplex PCR, and TCRdb kept only the in-frame ones, dropping some. The sample has under 70,000 clones, roughly 86% seen once. CDR1 ENHRY and CDR2 SYGVKD come from the germline V gene. Trimming cost V 2 bases and J 6 bases, with 10 bases left between them. The CDR3 has 13 residues. V gene TRBV10-3 combines with J gene TRBJ1-2; no firm D call. The source of this sequence is a man in his 60s with urothelial cancer. Source: PBMCs, taken around atezolizumab (anti-PD-L1) treatment. CDR3 residues: CAISEQLRDGYTF. CDR3 coding DNA: TGTGCCATCAGTGAGCAACTCCGGGATGGCTACACCTTC.